This TCR beta chain was captured by sequencing in a study of T-cell memory formation after mild COVID-19. As for the study in general: TCR clusters mostly belonged to single donors.

Of note for this clonotype: Its antigen is not identified.

TCRdb re-analysed the 5' RACE reads in MiXCR, keeping a single row per CDR3 protein. Of hundreds of thousands of distinct CDR3 sequences in the sample, 20% were seen once. Study conclusions and caveats: The CD4+ clones that contracted clustered mainly within CM and EM, and the CD8+ clones concentrated in EMRA.

The specimen was PBMCs or a T cell subset sorted from them (not recorded which). The TCR sequence derives from an adult woman who had mild COVID-19 (a few samples of this study predate the infection). Cell type and time point are not known.

The CDR3 DNA sequence: TGCAGTGCTAGGCGGCGGGGGCTCGCTAGCACAGATACGCAGTATTTT. Translation: CSARRRGLASTDTQYF. The genes are TRBV20-1 and TRBJ2-3; perhaps TRBD2 as D (7 bases). This CDR3 has 16 residues. Per germline, CDR1 DFQATT and CDR2 SNEGSKA (reference sequence). V was trimmed by 3 bases and J by 0 bases, leaving 16 bases between them.